The clone carrying this TCR beta chain was found a few times. What it binds is not known. Healthy bone marrow donors made up the donors. This sample was taken from a study of cytomegalovirus exposure and HLA in healthy donors. Study results and caveats: TCR beta chains numbering 164 were designated cytomegalovirus-associated.

A multiplex PCR was run with 60 Vbeta primers and 13 Jbeta primers. Profiling relied on immunoSEQ multiplex PCR, and the TCRdb table lists in-frame clones only, not all of them. The sample has 100,000 to 150,000 clones, 15% seen once. Germline assignment: CDR1 LNHDA and CDR2 SQIVND (reference sequence). The CDR3 runs 13 residues. V was shortened by 3 bases and J by 1 base, with 3 bases between the two germline ends. Input material: PBMCs. This sequence joins TRBV19 and TRBJ2-2; no reliable D call. This receptor was obtained from a woman aged 18-35 years in good health and CMV-seronegative. The CDR3 reads CASSIGNTGELFF. The CDR3, as DNA: TGTGCCAGTAGTATCGGGAACACCGGGGAGCTGTTTTTT.